This passage covers 18 T cell receptor beta chains from one sample sequenced in a study of beta chain features in type 1 diabetes. Isolated RNA was reverse transcribed in full, so expressed TCRB transcripts were sequenced. This table comes from immunoSEQ multiplex PCR, and its TCRdb copy is limited to in-frame clones, with some not included. The table lists about 900,000 clones, roughly 16% of them singletons, with 0.02% to 0.025% in the top ten. Sequenced material: naive CD4+ T cells from blood. These receptor sequences come from a young woman in good health.

The V and J genes are TRBV2 and TRBJ2-1; D may be TRBD1 (6 bases). The CDR3 totals 14 residues. Germline CDR1 SNHLY, CDR2 FYNNEI. Trimming took off 6 bases at V and 10 bases at J, with 19 bases between the two ends. CDR3 sequence: CASSDYDRYKEQFF. For the CDR3, the DNA is TGTGCCAGCAGCGACTACGACAGGTATAAGGAGCAGTTCTTC.

The rearrangement joins TRBV2 to TRBJ2-3; D is undetermined. The CDR3 runs to 13 residues. Per the germline V gene, CDR1 is SNHLY and CDR2 is FYNNEI. Trimming took 7 bases from V and 2 from J, leaving 10 bases between them. The CDR3 region has the DNA TGTGCCAGCAAAGGGTCCCCCACAGATACGCAGTATTTT. Encoded protein: CASKGSPTDTQYF.

The chain couples TRBV7-2 to TRBJ2-7; D unclear. Germline V gives CDR1 SGHTA, CDR2 FQGNSA. Trimming pared 1 base from V and 5 bases from J, leaving 18 bases between. There are 16 residues in the CDR3. This CDR3 is CASSLVWAVFGDEQYF. CDR3 nucleotides: TGTGCCAGCAGCTTAGTTTGGGCTGTCTTTGGCGACGAGCAGTACTTC.

Of note for this clone: The identical CDR3 is also encoded by other nucleotide sequences in the sample. The chain couples TRBV18 to TRBJ2-7; 7 nucleotides agree with TRBD1. CDR3 length: 13 amino acids. V dropped 3 bases and J dropped 3; count of bases not matched to a gene: 2. Germline CDR1 reads KGHSH; CDR2 reads LQKENI. The CDR3 DNA is TGTGCCAGCTCACCGCCAGGGGGCTACGAGCAGTACTTC. Encoded protein: CASSPPGGYEQYF.

V gene TRBV4-2 combines with J gene TRBJ2-5, with a weak D call TRBD2 (7 bases). The CDR3 totals 16 residues. Germline values: CDR1 LGHNA, CDR2 YNFKEQ. V lost 0 bases to trimming and J lost 4 bases, with 15 bases between them. CDR3 nucleotide sequence: TGTGCCAGCAGCCAAGACCCAGGGGTAGCGGGAGAGACCCAGTACTTC. This gives the protein CASSQDPGVAGETQYF.

This sequence joins TRBV19 and TRBJ2-1, with TRBD1 identical over 8 bases. This CDR3 comprises 15 residues. J lost 5 bases, V lost 5 bases, and 8 bases had no gene match. Germline CDR1 LNHDA, CDR2 SQIVND (reference sequence). The CDR3 loop reads CASSSRTGLNNEQFF. CDR3 bases: TGTGCCAGTAGTTCCCGGACAGGGCTCAACAATGAGCAGTTCTTC.

J is TRBJ1-5 and V is TRBV29-1; D remains unclear. Germline values: CDR1 SQVTM, CDR2 ANQGSEA. The V end was cut by 3 bases, the J end by 5 bases, with 8 bases between. The CDR3 has 12 amino acids. The CDR3 sequence is CSVESGDQPQHF. CDR3 DNA sequence: TGCAGCGTTGAGTCCGGGGATCAGCCCCAGCATTTT.

V gene TRBV2 combines with J gene TRBJ2-1; TRBD1 matches 11 bases. The germline V gene encodes CDR1 SNHLY and CDR2 FYNNEI. This CDR3 is 15 amino acids long. V dropped 4 bases and J dropped 8; count of bases not matched to a gene: 7. This chain's CDR3 is CASSARTGGGDEQFF. The CDR3 DNA sequence: TGTGCCAGCAGTGCTCGGACAGGGGGCGGCGATGAGCAGTTCTTC. Full variable domain (remainder filled in from reference TRBV2 and TRBJ2-1): EPEVTQTPSHQVTQMGQEVILRCVPISNHLYFYWYRQILGQKVEFLVSFYNNEISEKSEIFDDQFSVERPDGSNFTLKIRSTKLEDSAMYFCASSARTGGGDEQFFGPGTRLTVL.

Remarks on this clone: The junction and the germline gene differ at one end; a read error may be behind it. The V and J genes are TRBV19 and TRBJ1-2; the D is unclear. Looked up from germline, CDR1 is LNHDA and CDR2 is SQIVND (reference sequence). The CDR3 loop spans 12 amino acids. The CDR3 reads CARSFRSAGYTF. CDR3 coding DNA: TGTGCCCGTAGTTTTAGATCGGCTGGCTACACCTTC.

This clone appeared a few times. The J gene is TRBJ2-5, the V gene TRBV7-2; the D is unclear. Per germline, CDR1 SGHTA and CDR2 FQGNSA. V was pared by 0 bases and J by 3 bases, with 8 bases between. The CDR3 is made up of 14 amino acids. Here the CDR3 reads CASSLAPGEETQYF. CDR3 in DNA: TGTGCCAGCAGCTTAGCGCCTGGGGAAGAGACCCAGTACTTC.

The chain uses TRBV11-2 and TRBJ2-1; 7 bases align to TRBD2. The junction had 14 bases not matched to a gene; V was cut back by 3 bases and J by 0 bases. In germline, CDR1 is SGHAT, CDR2 FQNNGV. The CDR3 totals 19 residues. The CDR3 DNA is TGTGCCAGCAGCTTGATCGGGCTAGCGGAGGGGAGCTCCTACAATGAGCAGTTCTTC. Amino acid sequence: CASSLIGLAEGSSYNEQFF.

V and J are TRBV28 and TRBJ1-1; tentative D call: TRBD1 (6 bases). The length of the CDR3 is 15 residues. V lost 3 bases and J 4 bases, leaving 15 bases between the germline ends. Germline CDR1 reads MDHEN; CDR2 reads SYDVKM. For the CDR3, the DNA is TGTGCCAGCAGTTTGCGGGGGCTTGGGACCACTGAAGCTTTCTTT. Protein sequence: CASSLRGLGTTEAFF. The full variable domain, with the rest looked up from reference TRBV28 and TRBJ1-1, is DVKVTQSSRYLVKRTGEKVFLECVQDMDHENMFWYRQDPGLGLRLIYFSYDVKMKEKGDIPEGYSVSREKKERFSLILESASTNQTSMYLCASSLRGLGTTEAFFGQGTRLTVV.

This chain joins TRBV2 and TRBJ2-1; the match to TRBD2 covers 12 bases. CDR1 and CDR2 from the germline V gene are SNHLY and FYNNEI. With V trimmed by 4 bases and J by 7 bases, 5 bases remained unmatched. CDR3 length: 15 amino acids. CDR3 sequence: CASSATSGRRNEQFF. DNA of the CDR3: TGTGCCAGCAGTGCCACTAGCGGGAGGCGGAATGAGCAGTTCTTC.

This clone was seen a few times. Within the sample, other DNA sequences also encode this same CDR3. This rearrangement joins TRBV11-2 to TRBJ2-2; TRBD1 might be the D (6 bases). The CDR3 sequence is 13 residues long. The V end was cut by 5 bases, the J end by 6 bases, with 10 bases between. Germline V gene data show CDR1 as SGHAT and CDR2 as FQNNGV. The CDR3 loop reads CASSKQGSGELFF. The CDR3 DNA follows: TGTGCCAGCAGCAAGCAGGGGTCCGGGGAGCTGTTTTTT.

The chain joins TRBV7-2 to TRBJ1-2; 7 bases match TRBD1. V lost 4 bases to trimming and J lost 5 bases; unmatched junction nucleotides: 10. Per germline, CDR1 SGHTA and CDR2 FQGNSA. The CDR3 covers 15 residues. In DNA, the CDR3 is TGTGCCAGCAGCTACCTCGGACAGGAATCATATGGCTACACCTTC. It is translated as CASSYLGQESYGYTF.

This clone was seen only a few times. The chain uses TRBV4-3 and TRBJ2-2; TRBD2 matches at 7 bases. Trimming removed 0 bases from V and 6 bases from J; junction bases left unmatched: 4. The CDR3 is 15 residues long. Germline assignment: CDR1 LGHNA and CDR2 YSLEER. CDR3 loop: CASSQDVTSPGELFF. As DNA, the CDR3 is TGCGCCAGCAGCCAAGATGTGACTAGCCCCGGGGAGCTGTTTTTT.

This clone was recorded a few times. The chain joins TRBV27 to TRBJ1-2; D uncertain. Germline V CDR1 and CDR2: MNHEY, SMNVEV (reference sequence). V lost 3 bases to trimming and J lost 2 bases, with 7 bases between them. The CDR3 runs to 13 residues. CDR3 amino acids: CASSFYQNYGYTF. CDR3 bases: TGTGCCAGCAGTTTTTACCAGAACTATGGCTACACCTTC.

This clone has only a few counts. The J gene is TRBJ1-1, the V gene TRBV2; no clear D. Trimming took off 0 bases at V and 5 bases at J, with 10 bases between the two ends. Germline lookup yields CDR1 SNHLY and CDR2 FYNNEI. This CDR3 is 14 amino acids long. DNA of the CDR3: TGTGCCAGCAGTGAAGCCACTAGAAGGACTGAAGCTTTCTTT. It yields the protein CASSEATRRTEAFF.